Listed here are 25 T cell receptor beta chains from one sample, sequenced in a study of sequential checkpoint blockade in melanoma. Treatment indicated: randomized to nivolumab then ipilimumab (arm A) or the reverse (arm B). Some clones are missing from TCRdb's copy, which holds only in-frame ones; the method was immunoSEQ multiplex PCR. The table includes about 6,900 clones, 75% to 80% detected once. The starting material was CD8+ T cells sorted from blood (inferred from file names), obtained from a patient given nivolumab and ipilimumab in sequence. These receptors were obtained from a human donor with melanoma.

This chain links TRBV7-2 with TRBJ2-7, with D perhaps matching TRBD2 (5 bases). CDR1 SGHTA and CDR2 FQGNSA come from the germline V gene. Trimming took off 5 bases at V and 2 bases at J, with 10 bases between the two ends. The CDR3 has 13 amino acids. The CDR3 sequence: CASSLWRAYEQYF. The CDR3 DNA sequence: TGTGCCAGCAGCCTTTGGCGGGCCTACGAGCAGTACTTC. Full variable domain (remainder filled in from reference TRBV7-2 and TRBJ2-7): GAGVSQSPSNKVTEKGKDVELRCDPISGHTALYWYRQSLGQGLEFLIYFQGNSAPDKSGLPSDRFSAERTGGSVSTLTIQRTQQEDSAVYLCASSLWRAYEQYFGPGTRLTVT.

The chain uses TRBV4-1 and TRBJ1-1; 12 bases line up with TRBD1. CDR1 and CDR2 from the germline V gene are MGHRA and YSYEKL. This CDR3 has 15 residues. The J segment lost 5 bases and the V segment lost 3 bases, leaving 4 bases of the junction unmatched. The CDR3 nucleotides are TGCGCCAGCAGCCAGGGACAGGGGGCGCAGACTGAAGCTTTCTTT. As protein: CASSQGQGAQTEAFF.

J is TRBJ1-6 and V is TRBV27; 9 nucleotides match TRBD1. The germline V gene has CDR1 MNHEY and CDR2 SMNVEV (reference sequence). The CDR3 is 14 amino acids. The trim removed 5 bases at V and 6 bases at J, leaving 2 bases unmatched. CDR3 nucleotides: TGTGCCAGCAGTACGGGACAGGGTAATTCACCCCTCCACTTT. Protein sequence: CASSTGQGNSPLHF.

The chain couples TRBV5-4 to TRBJ2-3; 7 positions agree with TRBD1. The CDR3 has 16 amino acids. V was pared by 4 bases and J by 5 bases, with 13 bases of the junction left unmatched. The germline CDR1 and CDR2 sequences are SGHNT and YYREEE (reference sequence). The CDR3 coding sequence is TGTGCCAGCAGCCCTCGGACAGGAAGGCTTTTAGATACGCAGTATTTT. It is translated as CASSPRTGRLLDTQYF. The full variable domain, its missing parts supplied by reference TRBV5-4 and TRBJ2-3, is ETGVTQSPTHLIKTRGQQVTLRCSSQSGHNTVSWYQQALGQGPQFIFQYYREEENGRGNFPPRFSGLQFPNYSSELNVNALELDDSALYLCASSPRTGRLLDTQYFGPGTRLTVL.

The DNA for the CDR3 is TGTGCCAGCAGCGTGGGACAGGGGGTCGGTGGCTACACCTTC. This gives the protein CASSVGQGVGGYTF. This chain uses TRBV27 with TRBJ1-2; 11 bases match TRBD1. This CDR3 region has 14 residues. V lost 6 bases and J lost 7; bases outside the gene matches: 7. Germline V gene lookup returns CDR1 MNHEY and CDR2 SMNVEV (reference sequence).

The V gene is TRBV7-9, the J gene TRBJ2-1; 8 nucleotides align to TRBD2. V shed 5 bases and J 2 bases; nucleotides not matched to a gene: 11. The CDR3 length is 17 residues. CDR1 SEHNR and CDR2 FQNEAQ come from the germline V gene (reference sequence). The CDR3 coding sequence is TGTGCCAGCAGCCCTCCCATAGCGGGAATCACCTACAATGAGCAGTTCTTC. Translated, it gives CASSPPIAGITYNEQFF.

The genes are TRBV7-8 and TRBJ2-5, with 7 positions matching TRBD2. The DNA end is more similar to TRBJ2-7, so the J call may be wrong. The CDR3 runs 14 residues. Germline V gives CDR1 SGHVS, CDR2 FQNEAQ. CDR3 coding DNA: TGTGCCAGCAGCCTCCAAGCGGGAACCAACGAGCAGTACTTC. This codes for CASSLQAGTNEQYF.

This clone was observed once. The V gene is TRBV5-5, the J gene TRBJ2-1, with TRBD1 matching over 11 bases. Trimming took 2 bases from V and 8 from J; bases not matched to a gene: 3. The CDR3 is 14 amino acids. CDR1 and CDR2 (germline): SGHKS, YYEKEE (reference sequence). This CDR3 is CASSFGTGGYEQFF. CDR3 in DNA: TGTGCCAGCAGCTTCGGGACAGGGGGTTATGAGCAGTTCTTC.

The chain links TRBV9 to TRBJ2-2; 9 bases are shared with TRBD2. There are 17 residues in the CDR3. Germline values: CDR1 SGDLS, CDR2 YYNGEE. J gave up 6 bases and V 0 bases, and 9 bases lay outside the gene matches. The CDR3 is CASSVGIAGVYSGELFF. CDR3 DNA sequence: TGTGCCAGCAGCGTAGGGATAGCGGGAGTATATTCCGGGGAGCTGTTTTTT.

The chain uses TRBV27 and TRBJ2-1, with TRBD2 matching 9 bases. The CDR3 is 15 residues long. Germline lookup yields CDR1 MNHEY and CDR2 SMNVEV (reference sequence). The V segment lost 7 bases and the J segment 9 bases; nucleotides outside the gene matches: 13. CDR3 region: CASNYRVGLAFEQFF. DNA for the CDR3: TGTGCCAGCAACTACCGAGTCGGACTAGCGTTTGAGCAGTTCTTC.

The chain's CDR3 is CASSESGHTFYNEQFF. The DNA for the CDR3 is TGTGCCAGCAGTGAATCCGGACATACCTTCTACAATGAGCAGTTCTTC. The gene calls are TRBV6-1 and TRBJ2-1; possibly TRBD1 for D (5 bases). Germline CDR1 is MNHNS and CDR2 is SASEGT. The CDR3 has 16 amino acids. The germline V and J ends were trimmed by 2 bases and 3 bases, with 14 bases remaining between them.

The chain recombines TRBV11-2 with TRBJ2-5; D is possibly TRBD2 (6 bases). Germline values: CDR1 SGHAT, CDR2 FQNNGV. V gave up 5 bases and J gave up 7 bases, with 20 bases separating them. The CDR3 length is 15 residues. CDR3 protein: CASSPPGAYSGTQYF. CDR3 DNA: TGTGCCAGCAGCCCGCCGGGAGCGTACTCAGGGACCCAGTACTTC. The variable domain in full, completed from reference TRBV11-2 and TRBJ2-5, reads EAGVAQSPRYKIIEKRQSVAFWCNPISGHATLYWYQQILGQGPKLLIQFQNNGVVDDSQLPKDRFSAERLKGVDSTLKIQPAKLEDSAVYLCASSPPGAYSGTQYFGPGTRLLVL.

This clone has more than one count but fewer than ten. V is TRBV6-1 and J is TRBJ2-7, with 9 bases identical to TRBD2. Trimming at V came to 2 bases and at J to 2 bases, leaving 4 bases not matched to a gene. Germline V gene data show CDR1 as MNHNS and CDR2 as SASEGT. The length of the CDR3 is 15 residues. The CDR3 nucleotides are TGTGCCAGCAGTGAATTCGCGGGAGGGCCCTACGAGCAGTACTTC. Translated: CASSEFAGGPYEQYF.

V and J are TRBV2 and TRBJ2-1; D is ambiguous. Germline CDR1 is SNHLY and CDR2 is FYNNEI. The CDR3 runs to 17 residues. Deletions cut 6 bases from V and 2 bases from J, with 20 bases between. Here the CDR3 reads CASRERKYSPTYNEQFF. The CDR3 DNA sequence: TGTGCCAGCAGAGAACGAAAGTACAGCCCGACCTACAATGAGCAGTTCTTC.

J is TRBJ2-3 and V is TRBV19, with 10 bases lining up with TRBD2. Trimming at V came to 0 bases and at J to 6 bases, leaving 3 bases not matched to a gene. This CDR3 region has 15 residues. Germline V lookup: CDR1 LNHDA, CDR2 SQIVND (reference sequence). This CDR3 is CASSIDSGRPDTQYF. In nucleotides, the CDR3 is TGTGCCAGTAGTATAGATAGCGGGAGGCCGGATACGCAGTATTTT.

The chain has TRBV5-4 and TRBJ2-5; D possibly corresponds to TRBD2 (5 bases). Germline CDR1 and CDR2: SGHNT and YYREEE (reference sequence). The germline V and J ends were trimmed by 0 bases and 7 bases, with 7 bases remaining between them. This CDR3 spans 12 amino acids. The CDR3 DNA reads as TGTGCCAGCAGCTTGGGGGCGGGGACCCAGTACTTC. It codes for CASSLGAGTQYF.

The V and J genes are TRBV5-1 and TRBJ2-1; D perhaps matches TRBD2 (6 bases). This CDR3 contains 11 residues. The germline V gene encodes CDR1 SGHRS and CDR2 YFSETQ. V lost 3 bases, J lost 16 bases, and 14 bases lay in between. The CDR3 region is CASSYGLTRFF. CDR3 coding DNA: TGCGCCAGCAGCTACGGACTAACTCGATTCTTC.

The chain carries TRBV7-9 and TRBJ1-5; TRBD1 matches 10 bases. The CDR3 runs 15 residues. Unmatched junction bases numbered 2, after V lost 1 base and J lost 5 bases. The germline gives CDR1 SEHNR, CDR2 FQNEAQ (reference sequence). CDR3 bases: TGTGCCAGCAGCTTAGTTGGACAGGGGGATCAGCCCCAGCATTTT. Protein product: CASSLVGQGDQPQHF.

J is TRBJ1-1 and V is TRBV19, with 10 bases matching TRBD1. CDR1 is LNHDA, CDR2 SQIVND, per germline (reference sequence). This CDR3 has 14 amino acids. J was trimmed by 5 bases and V by 6 bases; bases with no gene match: 6. The CDR3 DNA reads as TGTGCCAGTAGCCGACAGGGGGCCGGGACTGAAGCTTTCTTT. Amino acid sequence: CASSRQGAGTEAFF. Together with reference TRBV19 and TRBJ1-1, the CDR3 gives the full variable domain: DGGITQSPKYLFRKEGQNVTLSCEQNLNHDAMYWYRQDPGQGLRLIYYSQIVNDFQKGDIAEGYSVSREKKESFPLTVTSAQKNPTAFYLCASSRQGAGTEAFFGQGTRLTVV.

The chain recombines TRBV5-6 with TRBJ2-7; possibly TRBD2 for D (5 bases). Deletions cut 0 bases from V and 0 bases from J, with 7 bases between. CDR3 length: 14 amino acids. Germline V gene sequence: CDR1 SGHDT, CDR2 YYEEEE. The chain's CDR3 is CASSLVGSSYEQYF. CDR3 DNA: TGTGCCAGCAGCTTGGTGGGGAGCTCCTACGAGCAGTACTTC.

This chain uses TRBV6-6 with TRBJ1-5, with D hard to call. The germline gives CDR1 MNHNY, CDR2 SVGAGI (reference sequence). CDR3 length: 14 residues. The V end lost 5 bases, the J end lost 2 bases, and 10 bases lay between the germline ends. The CDR3 DNA follows: TGTGCCAGCAGTGGTGAGGTCCGCAATCAGCCCCAGCATTTT. Translating it yields CASSGEVRNQPQHF.

V and J are TRBV7-9 and TRBJ2-7; D not certain. The length of the CDR3 is 14 residues. V shed 6 bases and J shed 0 bases, with 12 bases lying between them. Looked up from germline, CDR1 is SEHNR and CDR2 is FQNEAQ (reference sequence). The CDR3 DNA reads TGTGCCAGCAGGCCCGGGTCAAGCTCCTACGAGCAGTACTTC. This translates into CASRPGSSSYEQYF.

The gene calls are TRBV19 and TRBJ2-1; TRBD2 aligns across 12 bases. The CDR3 is 15 amino acids. Germline values: CDR1 LNHDA, CDR2 SQIVND (reference sequence). J lost 6 bases, V lost 4 bases, and 4 bases had no gene match. The CDR3 here is CASSKTSGSLNEQFF. The CDR3 nucleotides are TGTGCCAGTAGTAAGACTAGCGGGAGTCTCAATGAGCAGTTCTTC. The full variable domain, completed using reference TRBV19 and TRBJ2-1, is DGGITQSPKYLFRKEGQNVTLSCEQNLNHDAMYWYRQDPGQGLRLIYYSQIVNDFQKGDIAEGYSVSREKKESFPLTVTSAQKNPTAFYLCASSKTSGSLNEQFFGPGTRLTVL.

This clone was seen a few times. The chain carries TRBV27 and TRBJ2-1; 8 positions match TRBD2. This CDR3 contains 14 residues. Per the germline V gene, CDR1 is MNHEY and CDR2 is SMNVEV (reference sequence). V was clipped by 5 bases and J by 8 bases; unmatched bases: 8. The DNA of the CDR3 is TGTGCCAGCAGTCCCGATGGACTAGCCTATGAGCAGTTCTTC. Its protein is CASSPDGLAYEQFF.

The V call is TRBV13, the J call TRBJ2-3; 7 bases agree with TRBD1. The CDR3 is 14 residues long. J lost 5 bases, V lost 3 bases, and 5 bases had no gene match. In germline, CDR1 is PRHDT, CDR2 FYEKMQ (reference sequence). The CDR3: CASSFTGVGDTQYF. The CDR3 coding sequence is TGTGCCAGCAGCTTCACAGGGGTCGGAGATACGCAGTATTTT.